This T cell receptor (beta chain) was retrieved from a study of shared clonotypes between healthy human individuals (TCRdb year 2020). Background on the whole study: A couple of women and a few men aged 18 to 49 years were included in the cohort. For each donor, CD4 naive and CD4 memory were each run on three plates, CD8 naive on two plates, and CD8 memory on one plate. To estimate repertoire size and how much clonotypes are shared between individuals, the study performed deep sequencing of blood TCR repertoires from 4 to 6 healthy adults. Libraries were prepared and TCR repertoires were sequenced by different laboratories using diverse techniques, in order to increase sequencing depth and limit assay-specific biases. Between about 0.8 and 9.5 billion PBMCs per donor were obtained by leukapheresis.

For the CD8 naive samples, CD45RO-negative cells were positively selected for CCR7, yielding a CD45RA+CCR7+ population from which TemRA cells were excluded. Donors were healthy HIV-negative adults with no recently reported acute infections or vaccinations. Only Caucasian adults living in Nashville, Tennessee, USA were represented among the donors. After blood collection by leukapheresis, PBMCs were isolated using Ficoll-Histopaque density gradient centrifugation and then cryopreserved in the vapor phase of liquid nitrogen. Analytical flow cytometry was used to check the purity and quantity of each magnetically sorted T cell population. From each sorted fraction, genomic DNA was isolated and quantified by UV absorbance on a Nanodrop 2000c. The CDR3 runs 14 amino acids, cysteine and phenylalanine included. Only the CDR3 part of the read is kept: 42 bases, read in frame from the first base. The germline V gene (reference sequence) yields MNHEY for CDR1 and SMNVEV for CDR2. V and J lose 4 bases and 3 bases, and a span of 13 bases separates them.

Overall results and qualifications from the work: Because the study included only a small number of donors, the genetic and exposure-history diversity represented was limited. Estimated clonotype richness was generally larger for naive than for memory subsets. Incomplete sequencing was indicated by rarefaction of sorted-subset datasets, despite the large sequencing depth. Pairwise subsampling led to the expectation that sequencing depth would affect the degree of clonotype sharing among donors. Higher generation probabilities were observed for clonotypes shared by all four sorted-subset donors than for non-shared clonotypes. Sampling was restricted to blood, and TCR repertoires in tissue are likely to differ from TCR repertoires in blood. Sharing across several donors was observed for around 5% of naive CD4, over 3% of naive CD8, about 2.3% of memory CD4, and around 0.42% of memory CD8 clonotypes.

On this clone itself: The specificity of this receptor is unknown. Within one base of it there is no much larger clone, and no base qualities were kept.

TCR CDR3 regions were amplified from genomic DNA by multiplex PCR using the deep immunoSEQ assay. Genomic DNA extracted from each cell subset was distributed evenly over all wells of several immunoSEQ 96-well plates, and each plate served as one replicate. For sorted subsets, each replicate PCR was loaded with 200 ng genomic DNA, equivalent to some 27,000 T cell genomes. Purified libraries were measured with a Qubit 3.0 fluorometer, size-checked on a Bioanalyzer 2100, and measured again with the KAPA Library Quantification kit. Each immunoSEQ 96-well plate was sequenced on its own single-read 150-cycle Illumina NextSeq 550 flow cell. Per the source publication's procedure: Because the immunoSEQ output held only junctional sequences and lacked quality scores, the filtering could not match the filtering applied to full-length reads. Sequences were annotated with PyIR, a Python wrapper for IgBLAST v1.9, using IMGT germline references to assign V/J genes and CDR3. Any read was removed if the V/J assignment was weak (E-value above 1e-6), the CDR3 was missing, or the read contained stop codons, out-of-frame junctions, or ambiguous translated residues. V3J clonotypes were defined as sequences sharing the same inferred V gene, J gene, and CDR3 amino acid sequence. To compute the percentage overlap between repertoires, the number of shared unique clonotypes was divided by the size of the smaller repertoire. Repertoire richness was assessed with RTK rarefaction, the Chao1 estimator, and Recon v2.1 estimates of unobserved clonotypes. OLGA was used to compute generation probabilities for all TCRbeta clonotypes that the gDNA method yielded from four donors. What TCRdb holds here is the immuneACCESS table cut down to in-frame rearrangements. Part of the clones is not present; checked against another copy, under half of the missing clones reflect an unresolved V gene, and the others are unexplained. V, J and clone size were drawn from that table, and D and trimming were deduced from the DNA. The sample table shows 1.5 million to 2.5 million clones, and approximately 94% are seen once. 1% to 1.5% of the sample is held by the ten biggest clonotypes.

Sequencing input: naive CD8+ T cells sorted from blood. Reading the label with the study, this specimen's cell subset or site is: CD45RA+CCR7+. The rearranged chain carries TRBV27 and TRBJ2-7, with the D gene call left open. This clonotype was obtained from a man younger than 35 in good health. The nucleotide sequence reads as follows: TGTGCCAGCAGTTCGGACGGCTCATACTACGAGCAGTACTTC. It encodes CASSSDGSYYEQYF.